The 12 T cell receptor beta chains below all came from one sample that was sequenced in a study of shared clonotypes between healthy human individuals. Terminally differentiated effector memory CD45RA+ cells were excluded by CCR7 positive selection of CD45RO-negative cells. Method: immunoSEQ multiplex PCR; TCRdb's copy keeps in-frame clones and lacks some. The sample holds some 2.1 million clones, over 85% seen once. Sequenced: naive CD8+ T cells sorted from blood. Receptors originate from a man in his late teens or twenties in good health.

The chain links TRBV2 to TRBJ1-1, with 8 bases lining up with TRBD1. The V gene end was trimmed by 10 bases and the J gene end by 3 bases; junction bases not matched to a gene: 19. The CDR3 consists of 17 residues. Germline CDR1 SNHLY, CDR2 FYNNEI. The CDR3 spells CAKSLVGQGARDTEAFF. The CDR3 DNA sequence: TGTGCCAAGAGTTTGGTCGGGCAGGGGGCGCGGGACACTGAAGCTTTCTTT. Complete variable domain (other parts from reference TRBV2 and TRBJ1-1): EPEVTQTPSHQVTQMGQEVILRCVPISNHLYFYWYRQILGQKVEFLVSFYNNEISEKSEIFDDQFSVERPDGSNFTLKIRSTKLEDSAMYFCAKSLVGQGARDTEAFFGQGTRLTVV.

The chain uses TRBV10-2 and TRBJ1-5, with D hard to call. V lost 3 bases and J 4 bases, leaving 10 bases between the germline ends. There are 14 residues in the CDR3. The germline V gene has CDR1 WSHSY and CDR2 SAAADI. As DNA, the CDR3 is TGCGCCAGCAGTGAAGGGATAGCTAATCAGCCCCAGCATTTT. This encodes CASSEGIANQPQHF.

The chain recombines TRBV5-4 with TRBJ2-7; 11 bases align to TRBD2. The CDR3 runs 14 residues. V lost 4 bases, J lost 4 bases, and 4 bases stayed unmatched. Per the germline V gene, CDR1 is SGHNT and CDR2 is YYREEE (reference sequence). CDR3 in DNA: TGTGCCAGCAGCAGTAGCGGGAGGGATTACGAGCAGTACTTC. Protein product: CASSSSGRDYEQYF.

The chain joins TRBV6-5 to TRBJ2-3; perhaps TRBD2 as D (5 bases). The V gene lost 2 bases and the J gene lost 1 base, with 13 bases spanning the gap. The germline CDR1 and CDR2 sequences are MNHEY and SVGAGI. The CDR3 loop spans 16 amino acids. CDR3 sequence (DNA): TGTGCCAGCAGTTACACCGGGGTACCCGGCACAGATACGCAGTATTTT. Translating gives CASSYTGVPGTDTQYF.

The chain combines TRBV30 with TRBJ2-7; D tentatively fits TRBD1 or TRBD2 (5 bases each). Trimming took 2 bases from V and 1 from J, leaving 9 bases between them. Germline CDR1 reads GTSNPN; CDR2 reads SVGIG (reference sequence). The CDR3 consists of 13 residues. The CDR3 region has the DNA TGTGCCTGGAGTTGGGGACGATCCTACGAGCAGTACTTC. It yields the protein CAWSWGRSYEQYF.

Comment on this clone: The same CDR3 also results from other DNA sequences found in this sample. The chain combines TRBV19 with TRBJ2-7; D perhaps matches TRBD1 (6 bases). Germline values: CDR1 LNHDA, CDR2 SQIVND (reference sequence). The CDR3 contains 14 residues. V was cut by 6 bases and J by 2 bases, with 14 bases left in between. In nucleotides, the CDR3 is TGTGCCAGTAGCCCGACAGGACGAGCCTACGAGCAGTACTTC. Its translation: CASSPTGRAYEQYF.

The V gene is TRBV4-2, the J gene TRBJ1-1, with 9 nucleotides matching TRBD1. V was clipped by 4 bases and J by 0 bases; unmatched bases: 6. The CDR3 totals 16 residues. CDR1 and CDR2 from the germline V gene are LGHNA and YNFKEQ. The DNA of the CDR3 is TGTGCCAGCAGCCCGTTACAGGGGGCATTGAACACTGAAGCTTTCTTT. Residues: CASSPLQGALNTEAFF.

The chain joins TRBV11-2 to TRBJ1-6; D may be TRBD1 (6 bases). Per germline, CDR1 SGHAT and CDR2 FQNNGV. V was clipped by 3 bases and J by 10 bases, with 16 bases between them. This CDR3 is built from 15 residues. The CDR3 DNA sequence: TGTGCCAGCAGCTTGTCGCAGGGGCCAAAATCACCCCTCCACTTT. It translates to CASSLSQGPKSPLHF.

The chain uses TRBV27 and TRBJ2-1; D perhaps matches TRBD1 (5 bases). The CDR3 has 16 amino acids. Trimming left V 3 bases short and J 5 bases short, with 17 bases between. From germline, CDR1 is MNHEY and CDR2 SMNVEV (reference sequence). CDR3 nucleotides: TGTGCCAGCAGTTTTTTAGTACAGGCAGTAAACAATGAGCAGTTCTTC. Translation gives CASSFLVQAVNNEQFF.

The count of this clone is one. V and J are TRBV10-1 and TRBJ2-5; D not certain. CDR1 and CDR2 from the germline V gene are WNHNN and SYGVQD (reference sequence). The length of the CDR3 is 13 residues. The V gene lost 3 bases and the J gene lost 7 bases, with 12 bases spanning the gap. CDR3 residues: CASSDLPRGTQYF. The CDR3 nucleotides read TGCGCCAGCAGTGACCTTCCCAGAGGGACCCAGTACTTC.

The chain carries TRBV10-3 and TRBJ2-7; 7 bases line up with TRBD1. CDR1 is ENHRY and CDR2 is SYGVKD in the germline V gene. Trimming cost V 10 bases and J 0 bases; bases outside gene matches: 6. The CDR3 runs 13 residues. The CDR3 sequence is CATLDRSSYEQYF. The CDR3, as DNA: TGTGCCACTTTGGACAGGAGCTCCTACGAGCAGTACTTC.

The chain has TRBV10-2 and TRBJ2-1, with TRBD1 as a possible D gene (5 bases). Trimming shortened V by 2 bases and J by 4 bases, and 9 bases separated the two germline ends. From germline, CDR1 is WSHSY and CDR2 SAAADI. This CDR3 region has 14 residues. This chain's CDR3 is CASSEETEYNEQFF. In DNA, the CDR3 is TGCGCCAGCAGTGAGGAGACAGAATACAATGAGCAGTTCTTC.